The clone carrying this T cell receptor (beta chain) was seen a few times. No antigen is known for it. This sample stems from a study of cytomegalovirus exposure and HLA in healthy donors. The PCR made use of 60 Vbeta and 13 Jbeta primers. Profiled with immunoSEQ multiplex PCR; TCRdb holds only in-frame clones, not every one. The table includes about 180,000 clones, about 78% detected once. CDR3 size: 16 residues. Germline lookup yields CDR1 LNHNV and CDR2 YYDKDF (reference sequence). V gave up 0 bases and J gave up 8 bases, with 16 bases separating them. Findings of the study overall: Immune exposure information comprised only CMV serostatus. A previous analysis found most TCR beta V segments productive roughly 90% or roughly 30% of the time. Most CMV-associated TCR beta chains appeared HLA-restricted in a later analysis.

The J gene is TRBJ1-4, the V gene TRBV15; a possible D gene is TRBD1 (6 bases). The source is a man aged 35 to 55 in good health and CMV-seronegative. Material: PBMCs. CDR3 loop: CATSRDVGDISEKLFF. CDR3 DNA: TGTGCCACCAGCAGAGATGTTGGGGACATCAGCGAAAAACTGTTTTTT.